This T cell receptor beta chain came from a study of blood T cell repertoires in COVID-19 (dated by TCRdb to 2018 to 2020). About the full investigation: The collaborator samples originated in the United States, Italy and Spain and spanned the acute and convalescent phases of COVID-19. Where available, HLA class I and class II types were taken from metadata supplied by the sample provider and were not determined by assay-based typing. Samples came from the ongoing ImmuneRACE study (first 160 participants) plus 1,254 subjects from 6 global collaborators. Subjects who had been exposed to COVID-19, were actively infected with it, or had recovered from it provided the deeply sampled blood TCRbeta repertoires that made up the dataset. The material from the prospective study consisted of cDNA or gDNA derived from T cells, B-cell-depleted T cells, or PBMCs. The repertoires were released in a freely available public database intended as a resource for research on the immune response to SARS-CoV-2. Sample metadata almost always included a de-identified subject ID, COVID-19 status, age in years and sex. General conclusions and limits of the study: The amount of clinical and demographic metadata varied by source and participant and was provided uncurated.

TCRbeta CDR3 regions were amplified from genomic DNA using the immunoSEQ Assay, a bias-controlled multiplex PCR. Per the authors' processing: Nucleated cell counts per sample were estimated from amplification of reference gene primers within the assay. To quantify the absolute abundance of each unique TCRbeta CDR3 rearrangement, sequence reads were collapsed and filtered. For each sample, productive Simpson clonality was calculated as the square root of Simpson's diversity index across productive rearrangements. The immuneACCESS repertoire file appears here via TCRdb, limited to in-frame rearrangements. These files lack a portion of the clones; in checked studies, under half of the deficit traces to unresolved V genes, and the cause of the others is not known. V, J and clone size were drawn from that table, and D and trimming were deduced from the DNA. This sample has around 150,000 clones in its table, and 76% of those were observed once. About 3.8% of the sample lies in the top ten.

For this clone: Its recognized antigen is unknown. It has no much larger one-base neighbor in the sample; base qualities were not kept.

Reading from cysteine to phenylalanine, the CDR3 counts 14 amino acids. Of the read, only the CDR3 DNA is kept; its 42 bases are in frame from base 1. Looking up the germline V gene yields CDR1 KGHSH and CDR2 LQKENI. V loses 10 bases of germline sequence and J loses 4 bases, and the interval between the two ends is 20 bases. The collaborating institutions used their own protocols to collect whole blood in K2EDTA tubes. For TCRbeta analysis, collaborator samples were shipped as frozen whole blood, as isolated PBMCs, or as DNA extracted from either sample type. Input material: peripheral blood. The chain uses TRBV18 and TRBJ2-7, and the D gene may be TRBD1, 6 bases matching. This TCR was sampled from a woman older than 75 with acute or convalescent COVID-19. The DNA sequence reads TGTGCCACCTTAGAACAGGGTAGGAATTACGAGCAGTACTTC. It encodes CATLEQGRNYEQYF.